Listed here are 22 T cell receptor beta chains from one sample, sequenced in a study of blood T cell repertoires in COVID-19. The protocol was immunoSEQ multiplex PCR, while the TCRdb copy is restricted to in-frame clones and leaves out a portion. The profile shows fewer than 200,000 clones, approximately 86% of them singletons. The sequenced material came from peripheral blood. The receptor source for this set is a man aged 40-55 years with active or convalescent COVID-19.

Only a few counts were recorded for this clone. The gene calls are TRBV19 and TRBJ1-5, with D possibly matching TRBD1 (6 bases). V dropped 3 bases and J dropped 5 bases, with 11 bases sitting between them. This CDR3 contains 14 residues. Germline values: CDR1 LNHDA, CDR2 SQIVND (reference sequence). As DNA, the CDR3 is TGTGCCAGTAGTATTCACCAGGGGTATCAGCCCCAGCATTTT. Protein product: CASSIHQGYQPQHF.

This clone occurred once. This chain connects TRBV12-3 or TRBV12-4 to TRBJ1-2; 8 positions match TRBD1. The V and J ends lost 10 bases and 7 bases, in that order; junction bases with no gene match: 8. This CDR3 has 12 residues. Here the CDR3 reads CATQGQVGGYTF. The CDR3 nucleotides read TGTGCCACTCAGGGACAGGTGGGTGGCTACACCTTC.

V gene TRBV4-1 combines with J gene TRBJ1-1, with 9 nucleotides matching TRBD1. The V gene end was trimmed by 6 bases and the J gene end by 2 bases; junction bases not matched to a gene: 10. The V gene's germline CDR1 is MGHRA and CDR2 YSYEKL. The CDR3 has 16 amino acids. The CDR3 DNA sequence: TGCGCCAGCAGTCCGCCGAACAGGGGGCGTAACACTGAAGCTTTCTTT. The encoded protein is CASSPPNRGRNTEAFF.

The CDR3 DNA reads as TGTGCCAGCTCGGCCAGGGATTATAGCAATCAGCCCCAGCATTTT. It encodes CASSARDYSNQPQHF. The genes are TRBV6-5 and TRBJ1-5; D may be TRBD1 (5 bases). Germline V gene lookup returns CDR1 MNHEY and CDR2 SVGAGI. The CDR3 consists of 15 residues. V dropped 8 bases and J dropped 0 bases, with 14 bases sitting between them.

This clone came up a few times. This chain connects TRBV3-1 (or the pseudogene TRBV3-2) to TRBJ2-7; 9 bases are a match to TRBD2. The CDR3 has 16 residues. Trimming cost V 1 base and J 2 bases; bases outside gene matches: 6. Per the germline V gene, CDR1 is LGHDT and CDR2 is YNNKEL (reference sequence). The CDR3 DNA is TGTGCCAGCAGCCAAGGATTGGCGGGGGGGGCCTACGAGCAGTACTTC. Translation: CASSQGLAGGAYEQYF.

The rearrangement joins TRBV5-7 to TRBJ1-5; D gene ambiguous. TRBV5-7 has ORF status, its function being uncertain. The V end lost 5 bases, the J end lost 4 bases, and 22 bases lay between the germline ends. The CDR3 contains 17 residues. The CDR3 region is CASSLCARRPRNQPQHF. The CDR3, as DNA: TGTGCCAGCAGTTTGTGCGCCCGGCGGCCGAGAAATCAGCCCCAGCATTTT.

The gene calls are TRBV4-1 and TRBJ2-7; D uncertain. Trimming took off 3 bases at V and 3 bases at J, with 9 bases between the two ends. Germline CDR1 reads MGHRA; CDR2 reads YSYEKL. The CDR3 runs 13 residues. The CDR3 sequence: CASSQPGFYEQYF. The CDR3 bases are TGCGCCAGCAGCCAGCCAGGATTCTACGAGCAGTACTTC.

This clone was counted a single time. The chain joins TRBV3-1 (or the pseudogene TRBV3-2) to TRBJ2-1, with TRBD2 as a possible D gene (6 bases). Trimming stripped 1 base from V and 0 bases from J, with 13 bases between. CDR3 length: 17 residues. In germline, CDR1 is LGHDT, CDR2 YNNKEL (reference sequence). CDR3 sequence reads: CASSQGLDFCSYNEQFF. CDR3 DNA: TGTGCCAGCAGCCAAGGACTAGATTTTTGCTCCTACAATGAGCAGTTCTTC.

The rearrangement joins TRBV7-2 to TRBJ2-7; tentatively, D is TRBD1 (7 bases). The CDR3 spans 13 residues. CDR1 is SGHTA and CDR2 is FQGNSA in the germline V gene. The germline V and J ends were trimmed by 3 bases and 5 bases, with 11 bases remaining between them. In nucleotides, the CDR3 is TGTGCCAGCAGCTTCGGAGGGGGCAACGAGCAGTACTTC. This sequence encodes CASSFGGGNEQYF. The complete variable domain, with remaining parts taken from reference TRBV7-2 and TRBJ2-7, reads GAGVSQSPSNKVTEKGKDVELRCDPISGHTALYWYRQSLGQGLEFLIYFQGNSAPDKSGLPSDRFSAERTGGSVSTLTIQRTQQEDSAVYLCASSFGGGNEQYFGPGTRLTVT.

The V and J genes are TRBV11-3 and TRBJ2-7; 7 nucleotides match TRBD1. The J segment lost 5 bases and the V segment lost 5 bases, leaving 6 bases of the junction unmatched. The CDR3 sequence is 13 residues long. The V gene's germline CDR1 is SGHNT and CDR2 YENEEA. This CDR3 reads CASSARQGDEQYF. The CDR3 bases are TGTGCCAGCAGCGCTCGACAGGGCGACGAGCAGTACTTC.

This rearrangement joins TRBV5-4 to TRBJ2-1, with 11 bases lining up with TRBD2. The CDR3 totals 15 residues. Germline V gene sequence: CDR1 SGHNT, CDR2 YYREEE (reference sequence). The ends lost 0 bases at V and 7 bases at J; junction bases unmatched: 3. The CDR3 DNA sequence: TGTGCCAGCAGCTTGGGGTCTAGCGGGGGGAATGAGCAGTTCTTC. Translating gives CASSLGSSGGNEQFF.

The chain is built from TRBV30 and TRBJ1-4; D might be TRBD1 (6 bases). The length of the CDR3 is 13 residues. Trimming pared 5 bases from V and 7 bases from J, leaving 14 bases between. Germline V gene sequence: CDR1 GTSNPN, CDR2 SVGIG (reference sequence). The CDR3 nucleotides are TGTGCCTGGGGGAGGGGGACGGGTGAAAAACTGTTTTTT. Protein product: CAWGRGTGEKLFF.

V usage is TRBV7-6 and J usage is TRBJ2-1; D is unresolved. Between the trimmed V and J ends, which lost 1 base and 5 bases, there was a span of 15 bases. CDR3 size: 16 residues. Germline V CDR1 and CDR2: SGHVS, FNYEAQ. CDR3 in DNA: TGTGCCAGCAGCTTAGGGGTGTCCGGGTCAGACAATGAGCAGTTCTTC. Its protein is CASSLGVSGSDNEQFF. Together with reference TRBV7-6 and TRBJ2-1, the CDR3 gives the full variable domain: GAGVSQSPRYKVTKRGQDVALRCDPISGHVSLYWYRQALGQGPEFLTYFNYEAQQDKSGLPNDRFSAERPEGSISTLTIQRTEQRDSAMYRCASSLGVSGSDNEQFFGPGTRLTVL.

The chain employs TRBV4-1 and TRBJ2-7, with D possibly matching TRBD1 (5 bases). Germline V gene sequence: CDR1 MGHRA, CDR2 YSYEKL. Trimming removed 1 base from V and 8 bases from J, with 21 bases in between. This CDR3 has 16 residues. This CDR3 is CASSQGSGGREDQQYF. CDR3 DNA sequence: TGCGCCAGCAGCCAAGGTTCCGGTGGCAGGGAAGATCAGCAGTACTTC.

This chain uses TRBV29-1 with TRBJ2-3, with D tentatively TRBD2 (5 bases). Germline assignment: CDR1 SQVTM and CDR2 ANQGSEA. This CDR3 has 14 amino acids. Trimming took off 7 bases at V and 4 bases at J, with 18 bases between the two ends. The CDR3: CSARGMGYPDTQYF. The DNA of the CDR3 is TGCAGCGCCCGGGGAATGGGTTATCCAGATACGCAGTATTTT.

The chain uses TRBV27 and TRBJ1-5; the D is unclear. The ends were cut back, 6 bases at V and 2 bases at J, with 11 bases in the middle. The CDR3 runs to 14 residues. The germline gives CDR1 MNHEY, CDR2 SMNVEV (reference sequence). This CDR3 is CASSTEVGNQPQHF. The DNA of the CDR3 is TGTGCCAGCAGCACAGAAGTCGGCAATCAGCCCCAGCATTTT.

V usage is TRBV7-2 and J usage is TRBJ1-2; D gene unclear. The CDR3 is 14 amino acids. Germline CDR1 and CDR2: SGHTA and FQGNSA. Trimming stripped 0 bases from V and 1 base from J, with 6 bases between. The CDR3, as DNA: TGTGCCAGCAGCTTAGCCAGCGTTAACTATGGCTACACCTTC. Encoded protein: CASSLASVNYGYTF. Full variable domain (outside the CDR3, taken from reference TRBV7-2 and TRBJ1-2): GAGVSQSPSNKVTEKGKDVELRCDPISGHTALYWYRQSLGQGLEFLIYFQGNSAPDKSGLPSDRFSAERTGGSVSTLTIQRTQQEDSAVYLCASSLASVNYGYTFGSGTRLTVV.

The chain recombines TRBV9 with TRBJ2-2; possible D gene TRBD2, 5 bases. Germline lookup yields CDR1 SGDLS and CDR2 YYNGEE. The length of the CDR3 is 14 residues. V lost 3 bases and J 1 base, leaving 7 bases between the germline ends. The CDR3 coding sequence is TGTGCCAGCAGCGGCCGGGAGAACACCGGGGAGCTGTTTTTT. Its translation is CASSGRENTGELFF. Supplemented by reference TRBV9 and TRBJ2-2, the full variable domain reads DSGVTQTPKHLITATGQRVTLRCSPRSGDLSVYWYQQSLDQGLQFLIQYYNGEERAKGNILERFSAQQFPDLHSELNLSSLELGDSALYFCASSGRENTGELFFGEGSRLTVL.

CDR3 in DNA: TGTGCCAGCAGCCCCTCCGACACGAACCAAGAGACCCAGTACTTC. Translated: CASSPSDTNQETQYF. This chain uses TRBV5-4 with TRBJ2-5; D gene uncertain. With 4 bases removed from V and 0 bases from J, the gap between germline ends came to 13 bases. The CDR3 sequence is 15 residues long. Germline CDR1 is SGHNT and CDR2 is YYREEE (reference sequence).

Concerning this clone: The same CDR3 is also encoded by other DNA sequences in this sample. The V and J genes are TRBV27 and TRBJ1-4, with D uncertain. The CDR3 has 13 amino acids. Germline V gene lookup returns CDR1 MNHEY and CDR2 SMNVEV (reference sequence). V was cut by 2 bases and J by 5 bases, with 6 bases left in between. DNA for the CDR3: TGTGCCAGCAGTTTAAGAGGAAATGAAAAACTGTTTTTT. Its protein product is CASSLRGNEKLFF.

The J gene is TRBJ2-7, the V gene TRBV4-2, with D possibly matching TRBD1 (6 bases). The germline V gene encodes CDR1 LGHNA and CDR2 YNFKEQ. Trimming removed 4 bases from V and 3 bases from J, with 10 bases in between. The CDR3 is made up of 13 amino acids. This chain's CDR3 is CASSLRDNYEQYF. Written as DNA, the CDR3 is TGTGCCAGCAGCCTCCGGGACAACTACGAGCAGTACTTC.

The CDR3 DNA is TGTGCCAGCAGCTTATCCCAAAGGGGTGAAGCTTTCTTT. Protein sequence: CASSLSQRGEAFF. This chain joins TRBV7-6 and TRBJ1-1; TRBD1 might be the D (5 bases). Looked up from germline, CDR1 is SGHVS and CDR2 is FNYEAQ. The germline V and J ends were trimmed by 2 bases and 7 bases, with 11 bases remaining between them. This CDR3 contains 13 residues.